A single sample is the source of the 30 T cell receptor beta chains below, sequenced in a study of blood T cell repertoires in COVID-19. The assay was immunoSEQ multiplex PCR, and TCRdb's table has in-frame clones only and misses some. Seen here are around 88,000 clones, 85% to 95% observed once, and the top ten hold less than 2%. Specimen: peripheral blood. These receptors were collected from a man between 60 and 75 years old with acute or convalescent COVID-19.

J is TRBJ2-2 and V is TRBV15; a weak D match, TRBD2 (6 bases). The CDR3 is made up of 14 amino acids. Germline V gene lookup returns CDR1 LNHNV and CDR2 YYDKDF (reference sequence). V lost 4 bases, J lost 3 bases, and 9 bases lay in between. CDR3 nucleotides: TGTGCCACCAGCACAATAGCGGACACCGGGGAGCTGTTTTTT. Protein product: CATSTIADTGELFF.

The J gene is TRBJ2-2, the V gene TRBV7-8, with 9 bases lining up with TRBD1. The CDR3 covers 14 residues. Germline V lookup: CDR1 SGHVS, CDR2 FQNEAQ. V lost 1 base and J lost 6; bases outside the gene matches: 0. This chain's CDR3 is CASSLGTGAGELFF. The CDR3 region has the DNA TGTGCCAGCAGCTTAGGGACAGGGGCCGGGGAGCTGTTTTTT.

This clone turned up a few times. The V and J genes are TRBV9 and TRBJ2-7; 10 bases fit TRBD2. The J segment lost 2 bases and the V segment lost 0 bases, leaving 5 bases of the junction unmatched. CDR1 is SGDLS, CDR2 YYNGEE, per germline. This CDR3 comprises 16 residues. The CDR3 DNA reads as TGTGCCAGCAGCGTAGGGGCTAGCGGGAGTACCTACGAGCAGTACTTC. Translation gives CASSVGASGSTYEQYF. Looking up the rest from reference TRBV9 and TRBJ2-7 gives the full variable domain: DSGVTQTPKHLITATGQRVTLRCSPRSGDLSVYWYQQSLDQGLQFLIQYYNGEERAKGNILERFSAQQFPDLHSELNLSSLELGDSALYFCASSVGASGSTYEQYFGPGTRLTVT.

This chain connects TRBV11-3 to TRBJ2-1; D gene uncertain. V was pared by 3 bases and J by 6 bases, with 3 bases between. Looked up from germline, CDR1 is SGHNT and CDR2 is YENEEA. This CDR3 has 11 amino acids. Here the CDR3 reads CASSFGNEQFF. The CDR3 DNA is TGTGCCAGCAGCTTCGGCAATGAGCAGTTCTTC.

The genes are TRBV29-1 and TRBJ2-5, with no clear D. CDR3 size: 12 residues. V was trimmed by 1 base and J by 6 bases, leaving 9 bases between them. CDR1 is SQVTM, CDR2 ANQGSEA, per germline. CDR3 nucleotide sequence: TGCAGCGTTGAAGCTCAGTTACAGACCCAGTACTTC. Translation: CSVEAQLQTQYF. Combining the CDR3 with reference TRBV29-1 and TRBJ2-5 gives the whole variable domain SAVISQKPSRDICQRGTSLTIQCQVDSQVTMMFWYRQQPGQSLTLIATANQGSEATYESGFVIDKFPISRPNLTFSTLTVSNMSPEDSSIYLCSVEAQLQTQYFGPGTRLLVL.

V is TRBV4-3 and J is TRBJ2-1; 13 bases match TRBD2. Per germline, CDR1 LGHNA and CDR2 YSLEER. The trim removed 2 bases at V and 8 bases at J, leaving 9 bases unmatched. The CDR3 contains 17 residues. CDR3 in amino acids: CASSQTTSGRAYDEQFF. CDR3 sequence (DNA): TGCGCCAGCAGCCAAACTACTAGCGGGAGGGCCTATGATGAGCAGTTCTTC.

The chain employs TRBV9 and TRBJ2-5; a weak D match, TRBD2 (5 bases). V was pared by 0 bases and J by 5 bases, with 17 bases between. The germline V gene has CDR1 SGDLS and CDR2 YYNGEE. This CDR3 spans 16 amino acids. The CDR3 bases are TGTGCCAGCAGCGTAGCTGGCGCGGGCAGGTCGGAGACCCAGTACTTC. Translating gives CASSVAGAGRSETQYF. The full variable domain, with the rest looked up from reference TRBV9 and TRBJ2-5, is DSGVTQTPKHLITATGQRVTLRCSPRSGDLSVYWYQQSLDQGLQFLIQYYNGEERAKGNILERFSAQQFPDLHSELNLSSLELGDSALYFCASSVAGAGRSETQYFGPGTRLLVL.

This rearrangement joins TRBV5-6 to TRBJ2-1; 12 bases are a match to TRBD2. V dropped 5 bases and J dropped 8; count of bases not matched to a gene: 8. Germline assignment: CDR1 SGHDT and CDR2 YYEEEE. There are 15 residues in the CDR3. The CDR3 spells CASSPLAGGGDEQFF. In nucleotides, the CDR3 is TGTGCCAGCAGTCCTCTAGCGGGAGGGGGCGATGAGCAGTTCTTC. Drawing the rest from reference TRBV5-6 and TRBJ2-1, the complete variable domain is DAGVTQSPTHLIKTRGQQVTLRCSPKSGHDTVSWYQQALGQGPQFIFQYYEEEERQRGNFPDRFSGHQFPNYSSELNVNALLLGDSALYLCASSPLAGGGDEQFFGPGTRLTVL.

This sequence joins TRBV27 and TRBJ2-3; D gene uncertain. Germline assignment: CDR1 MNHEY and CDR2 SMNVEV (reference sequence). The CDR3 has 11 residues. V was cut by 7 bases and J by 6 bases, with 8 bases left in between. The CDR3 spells CASTSVDTQYF. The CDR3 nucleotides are TGTGCCAGCACCTCGGTCGATACGCAGTATTTT.

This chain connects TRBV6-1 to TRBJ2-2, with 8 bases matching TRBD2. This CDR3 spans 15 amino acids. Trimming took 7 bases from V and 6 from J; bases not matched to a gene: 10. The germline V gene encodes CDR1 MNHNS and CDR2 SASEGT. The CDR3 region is CASKESAGGAGELFF. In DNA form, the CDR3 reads TGTGCCAGCAAGGAGTCGGCGGGAGGCGCCGGGGAGCTGTTTTTT.

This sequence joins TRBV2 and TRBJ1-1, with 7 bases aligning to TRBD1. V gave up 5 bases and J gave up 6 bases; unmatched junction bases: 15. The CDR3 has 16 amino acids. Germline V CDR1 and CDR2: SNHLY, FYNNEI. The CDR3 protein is CASSYRGPPEGPEAFF. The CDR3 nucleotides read TGTGCCAGCAGTTACAGGGGTCCCCCCGAGGGGCCTGAAGCTTTCTTT.

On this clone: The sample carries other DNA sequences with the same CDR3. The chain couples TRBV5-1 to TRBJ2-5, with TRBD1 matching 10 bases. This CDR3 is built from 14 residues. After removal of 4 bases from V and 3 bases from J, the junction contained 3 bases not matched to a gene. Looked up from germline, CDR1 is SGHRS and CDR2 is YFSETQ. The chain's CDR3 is CASSLGTGEETQYF. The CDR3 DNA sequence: TGCGCCAGCAGCCTTGGGACAGGGGAAGAGACCCAGTACTTC.

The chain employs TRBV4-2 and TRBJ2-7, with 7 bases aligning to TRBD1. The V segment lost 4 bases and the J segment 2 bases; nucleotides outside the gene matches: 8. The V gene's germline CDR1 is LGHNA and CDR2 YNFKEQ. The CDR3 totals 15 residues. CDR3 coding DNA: TGTGCCAGCAGCCTAGGGGCAGGGGGAACCTACGAGCAGTACTTC. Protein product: CASSLGAGGTYEQYF.

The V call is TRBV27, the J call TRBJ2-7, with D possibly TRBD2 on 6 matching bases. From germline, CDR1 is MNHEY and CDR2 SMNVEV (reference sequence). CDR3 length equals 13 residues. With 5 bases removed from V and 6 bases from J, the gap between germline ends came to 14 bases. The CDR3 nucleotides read TGTGCCAGCAGTAACAGCCGGGGAGGCGAGCAGTACTTC. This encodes CASSNSRGGEQYF.

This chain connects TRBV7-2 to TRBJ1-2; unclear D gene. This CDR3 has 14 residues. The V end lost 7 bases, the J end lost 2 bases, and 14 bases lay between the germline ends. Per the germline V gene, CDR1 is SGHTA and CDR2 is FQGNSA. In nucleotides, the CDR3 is TGTGCCAGCAAATCCGAAGAGGTCAACTATGGCTACACCTTC. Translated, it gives CASKSEEVNYGYTF.

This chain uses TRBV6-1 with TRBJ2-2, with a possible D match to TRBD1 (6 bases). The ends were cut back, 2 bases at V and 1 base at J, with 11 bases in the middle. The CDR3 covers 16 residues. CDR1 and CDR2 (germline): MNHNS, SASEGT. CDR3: CASSELGQQNTGELFF. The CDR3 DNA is TGTGCCAGCAGTGAATTAGGACAGCAGAACACCGGGGAGCTGTTTTTT.

In DNA, the CDR3 is TGTGCCAGCAGCCACCGGGACAGCGTAGGGACCCAGTACTTC. Translating it yields CASSHRDSVGTQYF. The rearrangement uses TRBV7-9 and TRBJ2-5; 7 bases align to TRBD1. Trimming took 5 bases from V and 7 from J; bases not matched to a gene: 10. The CDR3 loop spans 14 amino acids. CDR1 is SEHNR, CDR2 FQNEAQ, per germline (reference sequence).

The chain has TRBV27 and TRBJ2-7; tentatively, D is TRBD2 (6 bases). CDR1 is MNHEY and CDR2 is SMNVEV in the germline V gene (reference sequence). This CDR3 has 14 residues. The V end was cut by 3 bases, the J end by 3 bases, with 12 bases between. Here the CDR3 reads CASSFRGGLYEQYF. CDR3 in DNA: TGTGCCAGCAGTTTTCGGGGAGGCCTCTACGAGCAGTACTTC.

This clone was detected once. The CDR3 DNA sequence: TGTGCCAGTACTCCTACAGGCACAGATACGCAGTATTTT. Translated: CASTPTGTDTQYF. The chain uses TRBV19 and TRBJ2-3; D is uncertain. Germline-derived CDR1 and CDR2 are LNHDA and SQIVND (reference sequence). V was pared by 7 bases and J by 1 base, with 9 bases between. This CDR3 region has 13 residues.

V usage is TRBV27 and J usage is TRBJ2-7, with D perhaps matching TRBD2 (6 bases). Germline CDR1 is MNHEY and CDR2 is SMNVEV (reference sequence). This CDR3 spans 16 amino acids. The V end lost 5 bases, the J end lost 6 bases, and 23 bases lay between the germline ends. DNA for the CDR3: TGTGCCAGCAGTCCCCTCCCCGTACGGGAGTCGGGCGAGCAGTACTTC. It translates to CASSPLPVRESGEQYF.

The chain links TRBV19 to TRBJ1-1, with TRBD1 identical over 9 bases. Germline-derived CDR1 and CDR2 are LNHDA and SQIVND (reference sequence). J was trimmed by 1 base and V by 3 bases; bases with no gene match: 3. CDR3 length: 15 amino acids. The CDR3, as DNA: TGTGCCAGTAGTATTCGGGGACAGGGGAACACTGAAGCTTTCTTT. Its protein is CASSIRGQGNTEAFF.

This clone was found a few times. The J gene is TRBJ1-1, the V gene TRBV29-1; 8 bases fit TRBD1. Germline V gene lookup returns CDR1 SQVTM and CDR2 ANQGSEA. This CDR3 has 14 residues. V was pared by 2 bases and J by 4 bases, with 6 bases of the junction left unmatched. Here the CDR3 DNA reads TGCAGCGTTGAAAGACAGGGGTGGATCACTGAAGCTTTCTTT. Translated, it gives CSVERQGWITEAFF.

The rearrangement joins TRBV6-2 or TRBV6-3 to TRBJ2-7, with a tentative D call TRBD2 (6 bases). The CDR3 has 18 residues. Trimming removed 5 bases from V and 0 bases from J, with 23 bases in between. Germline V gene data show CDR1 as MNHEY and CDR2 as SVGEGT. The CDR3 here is CASSLTGGSGEASYEQYF. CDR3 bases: TGTGCCAGCAGTCTAACCGGGGGAAGCGGAGAGGCCTCCTACGAGCAGTACTTC.

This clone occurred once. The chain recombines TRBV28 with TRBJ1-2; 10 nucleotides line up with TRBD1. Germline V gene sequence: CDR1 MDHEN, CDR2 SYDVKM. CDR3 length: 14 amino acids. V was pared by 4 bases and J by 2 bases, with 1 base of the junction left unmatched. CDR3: CASSWDRGNYGYTF. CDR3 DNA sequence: TGTGCCAGCAGTTGGGACAGGGGCAACTATGGCTACACCTTC.

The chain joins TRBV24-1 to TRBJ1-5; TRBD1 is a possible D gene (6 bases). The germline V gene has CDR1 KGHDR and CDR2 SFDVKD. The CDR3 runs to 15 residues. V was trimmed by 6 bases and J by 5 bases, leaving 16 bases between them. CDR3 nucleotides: TGTGCCACCAGTAGTCGACAGGCGGTTGATCAGCCCCAGCATTTT. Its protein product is CATSSRQAVDQPQHF.

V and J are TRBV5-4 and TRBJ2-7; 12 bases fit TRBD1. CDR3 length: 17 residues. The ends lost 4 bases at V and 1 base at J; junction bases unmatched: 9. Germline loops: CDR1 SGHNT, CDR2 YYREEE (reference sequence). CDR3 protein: CASSGTGTGGRSYEQYF. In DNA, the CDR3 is TGTGCCAGCAGCGGAACCGGGACAGGGGGCCGATCCTACGAGCAGTACTTC.

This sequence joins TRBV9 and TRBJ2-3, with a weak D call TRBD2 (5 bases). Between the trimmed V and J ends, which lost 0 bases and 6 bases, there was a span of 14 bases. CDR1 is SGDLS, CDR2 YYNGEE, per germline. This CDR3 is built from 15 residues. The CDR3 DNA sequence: TGTGCCAGCAGCGTAGGTGTGGGAGTCGGGGATACGCAGTATTTT. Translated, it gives CASSVGVGVGDTQYF.

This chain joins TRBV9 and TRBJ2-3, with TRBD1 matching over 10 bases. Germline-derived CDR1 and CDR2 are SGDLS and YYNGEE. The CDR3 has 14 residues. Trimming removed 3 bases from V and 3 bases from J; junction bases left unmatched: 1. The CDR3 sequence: CASSGGQGTDTQYF. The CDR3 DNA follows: TGTGCCAGCAGCGGGGGACAGGGGACAGATACGCAGTATTTT.

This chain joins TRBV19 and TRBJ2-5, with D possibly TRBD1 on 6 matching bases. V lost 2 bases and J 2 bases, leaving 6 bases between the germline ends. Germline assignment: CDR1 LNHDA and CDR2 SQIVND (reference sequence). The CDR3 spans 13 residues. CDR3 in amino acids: CASSITGQETQYF. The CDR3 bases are TGTGCCAGTAGTATAACAGGGCAAGAGACCCAGTACTTC.

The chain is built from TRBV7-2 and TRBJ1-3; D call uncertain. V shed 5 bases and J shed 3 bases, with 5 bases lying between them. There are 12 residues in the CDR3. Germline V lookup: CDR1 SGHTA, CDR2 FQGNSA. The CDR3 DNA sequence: TGTGCCAGCAGCCCAATTGGAAACACCATATATTTT. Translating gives CASSPIGNTIYF. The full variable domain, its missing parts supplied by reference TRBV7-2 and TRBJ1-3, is GAGVSQSPSNKVTEKGKDVELRCDPISGHTALYWYRQSLGQGLEFLIYFQGNSAPDKSGLPSDRFSAERTGGSVSTLTIQRTQQEDSAVYLCASSPIGNTIYFGEGSWLTVV.